The clone carrying this T cell receptor (beta chain) ranks as medium-sized. Antigen unknown. Method: immunoSEQ multiplex PCR; TCRdb's copy keeps in-frame clones and lacks some. This repertoire shows over a thousand clones, around 24% found once; its top ten account for about 18%. These data belong to a study of T cells in localized non-small cell lung cancer. Broader study findings: Tumor samples were not multi-region, leaving intratumor heterogeneity unexcluded.

Trimming cost V 1 base and J 2 bases, with 8 bases left between them. CDR1 MNHNS and CDR2 SASEGT come from the germline V gene. The CDR3 has 14 residues. The specimen comprised normal lung tissue next to the tumor, sampled before any cancer treatment. The receptor's source is a female donor of 60 years or more with stage I lung adenocarcinoma. The gene calls are TRBV6-1 and TRBJ1-2; D may be TRBD1 (5 bases). The CDR3 spells CASSEVGGNYGYTF. In DNA form, the CDR3 reads TGTGCCAGCAGTGAAGTTGGGGGAAACTATGGCTACACCTTC.